This T cell receptor beta chain was captured in a study of blood T cell repertoires in COVID-19. Study summary: Sites across the United States, Italy and Spain contributed samples from acute and convalescent COVID-19.

Unmatched junction bases numbered 14, after V lost 5 bases and J lost 9 bases. CDR1 is MNHEY, CDR2 SVGEGT, per germline. The CDR3 length is 16 residues. Under the authors' procedure: Amplification from reference gene primers served as the basis for estimated nucleated cell counts. The repertoire was sequenced with immunoSEQ multiplex PCR; TCRdb's copy has only in-frame clones and lacks some. V and J calls and clone size are given by that table; D and trimming were obtained from the DNA. The sample contains fewer than 100,000 clones, more than 70% of which appear only once. This clone has just a few counts.

V and J are TRBV6-2 or TRBV6-3 and TRBJ2-1; TRBD1 matches at 9 bases. Sequencing was carried out using peripheral blood. The receptor's source is a human donor with acute or convalescent COVID-19. The donor label of this sample is uncertain. CDR3: CASSLTPGQGFGEQFF. The CDR3 DNA is TGTGCCAGCAGTCTCACACCGGGACAGGGTTTCGGTGAGCAGTTCTTC.